This TCR beta chain appears in the sequencing data of a study of blood T cell repertoires in COVID-19. About the research overall: Some COVID-19 samples were acute and others convalescent; all came from the United States, Italy and Spain. Sample material is recorded as cDNA or gDNA derived from T cells, B-cell-depleted T cells, or PBMCs.

Trimming at V came to 1 base and at J to 9 bases, leaving 14 bases not matched to a gene. The CDR3 has 18 amino acids. Germline loops: CDR1 SGHRS, CDR2 YFSETQ. Original analysis: Amplification of reference gene primers was used by the study to estimate nucleated cell counts. The repertoire was sequenced with immunoSEQ multiplex PCR; TCRdb's copy has only in-frame clones and lacks some. D and trimming come from the DNA, and the V and J calls and clone size come from that table. The sample yields approximately 66,000 clones, about nine tenths seen once. The V gene is TRBV5-1, the J gene TRBJ1-6, with 9 bases lining up with TRBD1. Input material: peripheral blood. This clonotype originated in a man in his fifties or sixties with acute or convalescent COVID-19. The CDR3 DNA is TGCGCCAGCAGCTTGTCCCAAAGGACAGGGGAATTCGGTTCACCCCTCCACTTT. Its translation: CASSLSQRTGEFGSPLHF.